Sequencing of this TCR beta chain was carried out in a study of cytomegalovirus exposure and HLA in healthy donors. PCR used 60 Vbeta primers and 13 Jbeta primers. Method: immunoSEQ multiplex PCR; TCRdb's copy keeps in-frame clones and lacks some. Its clone listing holds over 100,000 clones. V lost 2 bases to trimming and J lost 8 bases; unmatched junction nucleotides: 11. The length of the CDR3 is 17 residues. CDR1 and CDR2 from the germline V gene are SGDLS and YYNGEE. The chain joins TRBV9 to TRBJ2-1; TRBD2 agrees at 12 bases. This TCR was recovered from a man aged 18 to 29 in good health and CMV-seronegative. Material: PBMCs. The CDR3 sequence is CASSVRLAGETGDEQFF. CDR3 DNA sequence: TGTGCCAGCAGCGTCCGACTAGCGGGAGAGACTGGCGATGAGCAGTTCTTC.